This T cell receptor (beta chain) stems from a study of Graves' ophthalmopathy and Graves' hyperthyroidism. Germline V gives CDR1 MGHRA, CDR2 YSYEKL. The CDR3 is 17 amino acids. Scientists amplified the TCR beta CDR3 regions from RNA transcripts. RT-PCR with HTBI primers came first, then second-round multiplex PCR. Each CDR3 protein gets one entry after TCRdb re-called the multiplex PCR reads with MiXCR. The sample yields fewer than 650,000 distinct CDR3 sequences, 20% to 25% seen once. As for this clonotype: At one end the junction does not follow the germline gene, possibly because of a read error.

This receptor was identified in a woman aged 18-35 years with stable Graves' hyperthyroidism. Some clones in this sample may be carry-over from other donors' samples. The chain combines TRBV4-1 with TRBJ2-4; the match to TRBD1 covers 9 bases. The sample consisted of peripheral blood. The CDR3 DNA sequence: TGCGCCAGCAGCCAAGATAGGGACAGGGTTGCCAAAAACATTAAGTACTTC. Amino acid sequence: CASSQDRDRVAKNIKYF.